This TCR beta chain comes out of a study of cytomegalovirus exposure and HLA in healthy donors. PCR employed 60 Vbeta and 13 Jbeta primers. The repertoire was sequenced with immunoSEQ multiplex PCR; TCRdb's copy has only in-frame clones and lacks some. The table includes 110,000 to 150,000 clones, about 80% detected once. Deletions cut 4 bases from V and 4 bases from J, with 9 bases between. The CDR3 spans 12 residues. The germline V gene encodes CDR1 SGHRS and CDR2 YFSETQ. The sequencing sample was made of PBMCs. The receptor comes from a man aged 35 to 55 in good health and CMV-seronegative. V usage is TRBV5-1 and J usage is TRBJ2-7, with D possibly matching TRBD1 (6 bases). The CDR3 sequence: CASSPDRYEQYF. The CDR3 DNA sequence: TGCGCCAGCAGCCCCGACAGGTACGAGCAGTACTTC.